This TCR beta chain derives from a study of identical twins. Study results and caveats: Cord blood beta clonotypes that were abundant carried fewer insertions, and memory repertoires showed no such trend.

V shed 4 bases and J shed 1 base, with 10 bases lying between them. This CDR3 comprises 14 residues. Germline V gene data show CDR1 as MNHEY and CDR2 as SVGAGI. In TCRdb, the 5' RACE reads were re-called with MiXCR into one record per CDR3 protein. The sample yields 1.5 million to 2 million distinct CDR3 sequences, more than 30% seen once. Concerning this clonotype itself: Its antigen is currently unknown. This may stem from a read error, because a much larger clone lies one nucleotide away.

Sequenced: cord blood. The chain uses TRBV6-5 and TRBJ1-1, with D perhaps matching TRBD1 (6 bases). This clonotype was sampled from a newborn girl in good health. CDR3 protein: CASSWGRGNTEAFF. The DNA of the CDR3 is TGTGCCAGCAGTTGGGGCAGGGGGAACACTGAAGCTTTCTTT.